These T cell receptor beta chains were read from a single sample in a study of naive and memory T cell subsets. TCRdb used MiXCR to reprocess the UMI-ligation and nested PCR reads, holding one entry per CDR3 protein. The sample holds 95,000 to 150,000 distinct CDR3 sequences, 35% to 40% seen once. The sample consisted of central memory CD4+ T cells from blood. The receptors here all came from a human donor in good health. CDR3s include the opening cysteine and the closing phenylalanine or tryptophan. The D gene is left open where the match is weak. For some rows the clone size is stated as once, few or many, or as a class when expanded; others skip it.

clone_size,v_call,d_call,j_call,cdr3_length,cdr3_aa,cdr3_nt
few,TRBV29-1,.,TRBJ2-7,12,CSVAQFSYEQYF,TGCAGCGTGGCGCAGTTCTCCTACGAGCAGTACTTC
.,TRBV28,.,TRBJ2-7,15,CASKPLGRGPYEQYF,TGTGCCAGCAAGCCCCTCGGGCGGGGTCCCTACGAGCAGTACTTC
few,TRBV11-3,.,TRBJ2-3,14,CASSLETSTDTQYF,TGTGCCAGCAGCTTAGAGACTAGCACAGATACGCAGTATTTT
few,TRBV20-1,TRBD1,TRBJ2-5,16,CSARDWGTGGAETQYF,TGCAGTGCTAGAGATTGGGGGACAGGGGGCGCGGAGACCCAGTACTTC
few,TRBV29-1,TRBD2,TRBJ2-1,14,CSVDATSGANEQFF,TGCAGCGTTGATGCCACTAGCGGCGCCAATGAGCAGTTCTTC
few,TRBV14,TRBD2,TRBJ2-1,19,CASSQVGLAGGGFFDEQFF,TGTGCCAGCAGCCAAGTAGGCCTAGCGGGAGGAGGATTCTTCGATGAGCAGTTCTTC
.,TRBV3-1,.,TRBJ1-2,13,CASSPLLGSGYTF,TGTGCCAGCAGCCCACTACTGGGAAGTGGCTACACCTTC
few,TRBV20-1,TRBD2,TRBJ2-1,15,CSPLAGSLSYNEQFF,TGCAGTCCTTTAGCGGGATCCCTCTCCTACAATGAGCAGTTCTTC
.,TRBV4-3,.,TRBJ1-3,15,CASSQDTNSGNTIYF,TGCGCCAGCAGCCAAGACACGAACTCTGGAAACACCATATATTTT
once,TRBV28,.,TRBJ2-1,15,CASSRAGTGYNEQFF,TGTGCCAGCAGTCGAGCCGGGACGGGATACAATGAGCAGTTCTTC
.,TRBV11-2,.,TRBJ1-1,14,CASSLIRGNTEAFF,TGTGCCAGCAGCTTAATCAGGGGGAACACTGAAGCTTTCTTT
.,TRBV10-1,.,TRBJ2-2,13,CASRDTDTGELFF,TGCGCCAGCAGGGACACCGACACCGGGGAGCTGTTTTTT
once,TRBV28,.,TRBJ2-3,13,CASSESGTDTQYF,TGTGCCAGCAGTGAGAGCGGGACAGATACGCAGTATTTT
.,TRBV12-3/TRBV12-4,TRBD2,TRBJ2-1,15,CASRISGTYYNEQFF,TGTGCCAGCAGAATTAGCGGGACCTACTACAATGAGCAGTTCTTC
few,TRBV28,TRBD1,TRBJ1-2,11,CAIQGNYGYTF,TGTGCCATACAGGGGAACTATGGCTACACCTTC
.,TRBV29-1,.,TRBJ2-3,13,CSPQGPPTDTQYF,TGCAGCCCCCAGGGACCCCCCACAGATACGCAGTATTTT
.,TRBV4-2,TRBD2,TRBJ2-7,16,CASSKTGTSGNYEQYF,TGTGCCAGCAGCAAAACCGGGACTAGCGGCAACTACGAGCAGTACTTC